This record looks at one T cell receptor beta chain sequence and its context. Clones were read by immunoSEQ multiplex PCR, and TCRdb kept only the in-frame ones, dropping some. Of about 240,000 clones in the sample, about 86% were seen once. These data belong to a study of blood T cell repertoires in COVID-19. V lost 5 bases to trimming and J lost 4 bases; unmatched junction nucleotides: 7. The CDR3 spans 14 residues. Germline-derived CDR1 and CDR2 are PRHDT and FYEKMQ (reference sequence). The sequenced sample consisted of peripheral blood. The chain carries TRBV13 and TRBJ2-5, with 7 bases matching TRBD1. This TCR derives from a young woman who had recovered from COVID-19. CDR3 amino acids: CASSTRGRVETQYF. The CDR3 nucleotides are TGTGCCAGCAGCACGAGGGGGCGGGTAGAGACCCAGTACTTC.